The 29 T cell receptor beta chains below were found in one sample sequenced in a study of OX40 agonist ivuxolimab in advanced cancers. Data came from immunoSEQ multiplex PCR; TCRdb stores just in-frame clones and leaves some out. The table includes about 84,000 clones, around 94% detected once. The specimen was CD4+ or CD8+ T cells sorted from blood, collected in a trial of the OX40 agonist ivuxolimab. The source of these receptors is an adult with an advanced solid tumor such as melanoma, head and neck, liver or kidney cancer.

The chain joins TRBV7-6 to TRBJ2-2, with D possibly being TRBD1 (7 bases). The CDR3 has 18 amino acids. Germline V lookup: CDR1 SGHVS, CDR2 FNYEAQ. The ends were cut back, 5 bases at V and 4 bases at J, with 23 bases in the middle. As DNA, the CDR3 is TGTGCCAGCAGCCAGGGGGACAGATACCAGGGAGGCACCGGGGAGCTGTTTTTT. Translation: CASSQGDRYQGGTGELFF.

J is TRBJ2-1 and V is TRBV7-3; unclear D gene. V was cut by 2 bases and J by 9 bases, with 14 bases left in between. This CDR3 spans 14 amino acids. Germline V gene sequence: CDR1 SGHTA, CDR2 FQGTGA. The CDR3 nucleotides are TGTGCCAGCAGCTTAGTAGTACATGCCGGTGAGCAGTTCTTC. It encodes CASSLVVHAGEQFF.

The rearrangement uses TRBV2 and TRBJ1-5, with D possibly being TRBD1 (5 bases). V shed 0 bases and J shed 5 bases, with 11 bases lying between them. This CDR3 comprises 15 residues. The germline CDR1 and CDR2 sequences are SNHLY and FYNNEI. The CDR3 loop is CASSEARRGHQPQHF. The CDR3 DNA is TGTGCCAGCAGTGAAGCGCGGAGGGGCCATCAGCCCCAGCATTTT. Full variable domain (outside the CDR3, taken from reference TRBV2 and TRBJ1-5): EPEVTQTPSHQVTQMGQEVILRCVPISNHLYFYWYRQILGQKVEFLVSFYNNEISEKSEIFDDQFSVERPDGSNFTLKIRSTKLEDSAMYFCASSEARRGHQPQHFGDGTRLSIL.

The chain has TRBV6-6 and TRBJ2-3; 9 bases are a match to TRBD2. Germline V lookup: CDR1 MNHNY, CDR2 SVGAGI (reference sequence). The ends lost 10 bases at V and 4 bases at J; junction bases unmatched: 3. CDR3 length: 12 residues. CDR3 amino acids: CATREGADTQYF. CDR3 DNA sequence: TGTGCCACGCGGGAGGGGGCAGATACGCAGTATTTT.

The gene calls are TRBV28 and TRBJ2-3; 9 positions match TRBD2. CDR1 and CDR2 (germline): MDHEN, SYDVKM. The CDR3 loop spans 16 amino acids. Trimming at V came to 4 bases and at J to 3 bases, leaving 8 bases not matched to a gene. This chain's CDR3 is CASSSQTSGATDTQYF. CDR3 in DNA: TGTGCCAGCAGTTCACAGACTAGCGGAGCGACAGATACGCAGTATTTT.

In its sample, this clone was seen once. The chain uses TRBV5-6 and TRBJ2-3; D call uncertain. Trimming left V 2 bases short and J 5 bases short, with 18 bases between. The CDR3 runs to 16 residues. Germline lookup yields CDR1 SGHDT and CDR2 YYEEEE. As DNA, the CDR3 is TGTGCCAGCAGCTTTTCGGACCGGCTAGACATAGATACGCAGTATTTT. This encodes CASSFSDRLDIDTQYF.

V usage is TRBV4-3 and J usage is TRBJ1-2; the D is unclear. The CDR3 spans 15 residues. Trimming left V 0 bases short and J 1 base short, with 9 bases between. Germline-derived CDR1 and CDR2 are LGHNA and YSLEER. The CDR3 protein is CASSQDRGINYGYTF. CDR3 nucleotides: TGCGCCAGCAGCCAAGACCGTGGAATTAACTATGGCTACACCTTC.

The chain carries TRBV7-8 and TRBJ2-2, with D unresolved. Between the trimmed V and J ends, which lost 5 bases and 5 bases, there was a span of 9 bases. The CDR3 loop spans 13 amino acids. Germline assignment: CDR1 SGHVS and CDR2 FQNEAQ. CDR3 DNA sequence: TGTGCCAGCAGCGGCGAGAGGACCGGGGAGCTGTTTTTT. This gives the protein CASSGERTGELFF.

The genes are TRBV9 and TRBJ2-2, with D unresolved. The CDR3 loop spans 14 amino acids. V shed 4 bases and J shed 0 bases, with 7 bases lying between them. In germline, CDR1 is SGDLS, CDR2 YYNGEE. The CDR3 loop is CASSQRPNTGELFF. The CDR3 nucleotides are TGTGCCAGCAGCCAACGCCCGAACACCGGGGAGCTGTTTTTT.

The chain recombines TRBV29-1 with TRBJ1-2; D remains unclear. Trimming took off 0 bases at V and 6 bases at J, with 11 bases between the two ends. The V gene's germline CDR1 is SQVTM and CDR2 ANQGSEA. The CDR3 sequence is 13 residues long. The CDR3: CSVEDSRADGYTF. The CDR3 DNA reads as TGCAGCGTTGAAGATAGCCGTGCGGATGGCTACACCTTC.

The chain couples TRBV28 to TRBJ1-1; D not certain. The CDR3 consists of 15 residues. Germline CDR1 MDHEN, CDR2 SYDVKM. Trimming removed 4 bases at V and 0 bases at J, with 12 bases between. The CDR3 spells CASSSPRTLNTEAFF. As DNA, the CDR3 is TGTGCCAGCAGTTCCCCCAGGACCTTGAACACTGAAGCTTTCTTT.

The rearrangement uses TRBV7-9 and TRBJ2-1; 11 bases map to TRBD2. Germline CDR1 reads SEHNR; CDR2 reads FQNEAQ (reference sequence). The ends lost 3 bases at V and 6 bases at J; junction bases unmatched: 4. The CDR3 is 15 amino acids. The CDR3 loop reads CASSFPSGRSNEQFF. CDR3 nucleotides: TGTGCCAGCAGCTTTCCTAGCGGGAGGAGCAATGAGCAGTTCTTC.

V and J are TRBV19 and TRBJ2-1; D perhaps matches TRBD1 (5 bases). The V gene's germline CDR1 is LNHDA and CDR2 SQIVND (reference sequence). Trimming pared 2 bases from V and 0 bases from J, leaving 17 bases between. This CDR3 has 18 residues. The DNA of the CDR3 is TGTGCCAGTAGTATATTTCCCCCAGGGCCCCTCTCCTACAATGAGCAGTTCTTC. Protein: CASSIFPPGPLSYNEQFF.

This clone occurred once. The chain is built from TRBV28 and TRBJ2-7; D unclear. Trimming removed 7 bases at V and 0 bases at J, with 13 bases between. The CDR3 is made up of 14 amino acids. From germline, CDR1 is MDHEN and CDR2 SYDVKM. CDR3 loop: CASKRPLSSYEQYF. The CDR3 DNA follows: TGTGCCAGCAAGCGACCGCTAAGCTCCTACGAGCAGTACTTC.

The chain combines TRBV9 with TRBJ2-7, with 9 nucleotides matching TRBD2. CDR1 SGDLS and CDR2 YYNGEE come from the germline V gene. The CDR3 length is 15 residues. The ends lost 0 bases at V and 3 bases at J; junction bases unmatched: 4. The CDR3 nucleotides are TGTGCCAGCAGCGTAGCTGATAGCGGGAGCTACGAGCAGTACTTC. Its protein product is CASSVADSGSYEQYF.

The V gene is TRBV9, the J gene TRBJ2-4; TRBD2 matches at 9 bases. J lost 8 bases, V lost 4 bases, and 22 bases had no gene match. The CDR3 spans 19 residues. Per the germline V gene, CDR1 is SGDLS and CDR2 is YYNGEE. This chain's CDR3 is CASSPPPGGRAGGRHIQYF. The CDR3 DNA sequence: TGTGCCAGCAGCCCCCCCCCGGGGGGGCGTGCGGGAGGGAGGCACATTCAGTACTTC.

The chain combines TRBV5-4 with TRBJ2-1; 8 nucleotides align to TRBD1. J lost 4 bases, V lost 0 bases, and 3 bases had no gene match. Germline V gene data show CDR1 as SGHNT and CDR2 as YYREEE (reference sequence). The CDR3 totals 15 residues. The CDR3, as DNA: TGTGCCAGCAGCTTGGGGCAGGGGGCGTACAATGAGCAGTTCTTC. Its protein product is CASSLGQGAYNEQFF.

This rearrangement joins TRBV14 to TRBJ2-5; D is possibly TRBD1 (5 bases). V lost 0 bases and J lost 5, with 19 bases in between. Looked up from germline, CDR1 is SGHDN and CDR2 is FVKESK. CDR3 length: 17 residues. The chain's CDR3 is CASSQDARTSRIETQYF. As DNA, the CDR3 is TGTGCCAGCAGCCAAGACGCTCGGACATCGCGAATTGAGACCCAGTACTTC.

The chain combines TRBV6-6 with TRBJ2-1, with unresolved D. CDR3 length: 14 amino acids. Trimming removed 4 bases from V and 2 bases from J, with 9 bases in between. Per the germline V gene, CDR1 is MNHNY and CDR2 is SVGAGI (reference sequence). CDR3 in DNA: TGTGCCAGCAGTTCCTTTGGAACCTACAATGAGCAGTTCTTC. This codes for CASSSFGTYNEQFF.

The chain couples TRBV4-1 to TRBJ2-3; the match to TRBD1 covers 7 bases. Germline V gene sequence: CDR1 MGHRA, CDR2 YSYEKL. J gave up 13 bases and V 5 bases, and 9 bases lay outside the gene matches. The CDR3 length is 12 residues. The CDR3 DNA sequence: TGCGCCAGCAGCGATAACAGGGGCTTGGAGTATTTT. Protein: CASSDNRGLEYF.

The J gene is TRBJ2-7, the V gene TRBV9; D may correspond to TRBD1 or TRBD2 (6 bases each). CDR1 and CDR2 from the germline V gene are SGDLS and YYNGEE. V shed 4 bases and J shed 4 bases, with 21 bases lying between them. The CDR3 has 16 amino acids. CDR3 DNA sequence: TGTGCCAGCAGCCCCTCGGCGGTCGGGGGCGGGTACGAGCAGTACTTC. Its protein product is CASSPSAVGGGYEQYF. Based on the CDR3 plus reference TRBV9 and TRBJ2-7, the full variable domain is DSGVTQTPKHLITATGQRVTLRCSPRSGDLSVYWYQQSLDQGLQFLIQYYNGEERAKGNILERFSAQQFPDLHSELNLSSLELGDSALYFCASSPSAVGGGYEQYFGPGTRLTVT.

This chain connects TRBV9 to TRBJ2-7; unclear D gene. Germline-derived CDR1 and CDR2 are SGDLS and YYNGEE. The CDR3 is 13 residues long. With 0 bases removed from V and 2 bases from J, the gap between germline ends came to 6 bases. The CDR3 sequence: CASSVGKTYEQYF. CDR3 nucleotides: TGTGCCAGCAGCGTAGGCAAGACCTACGAGCAGTACTTC.

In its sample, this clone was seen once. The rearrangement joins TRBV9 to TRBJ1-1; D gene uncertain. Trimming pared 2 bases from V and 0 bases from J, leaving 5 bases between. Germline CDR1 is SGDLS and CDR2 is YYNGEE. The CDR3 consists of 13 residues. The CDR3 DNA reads TGTGCCAGCAGCGTCCAGGTGAACACTGAAGCTTTCTTT. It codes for CASSVQVNTEAFF.

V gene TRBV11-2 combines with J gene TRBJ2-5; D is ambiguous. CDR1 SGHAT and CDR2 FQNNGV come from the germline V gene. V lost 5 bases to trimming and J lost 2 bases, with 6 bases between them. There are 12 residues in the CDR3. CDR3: CASSDTQETQYF. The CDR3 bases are TGTGCCAGCAGCGACACTCAAGAGACCCAGTACTTC.

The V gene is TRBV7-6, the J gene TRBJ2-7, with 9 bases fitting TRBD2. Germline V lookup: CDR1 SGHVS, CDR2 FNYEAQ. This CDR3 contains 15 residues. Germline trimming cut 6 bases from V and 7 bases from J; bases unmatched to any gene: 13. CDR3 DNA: TGTGCCAGCAGTTCGTTCGCGGGAGGGCCCTCTGAGCAGTACTTC. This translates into CASSSFAGGPSEQYF.

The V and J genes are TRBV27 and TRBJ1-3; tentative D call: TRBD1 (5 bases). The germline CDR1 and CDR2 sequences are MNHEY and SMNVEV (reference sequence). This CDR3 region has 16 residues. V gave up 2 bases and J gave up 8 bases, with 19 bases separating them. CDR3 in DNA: TGTGCCAGCAGTTTACATTGGGGTCAGGGAATGGACACCATATATTTT. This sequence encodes CASSLHWGQGMDTIYF.

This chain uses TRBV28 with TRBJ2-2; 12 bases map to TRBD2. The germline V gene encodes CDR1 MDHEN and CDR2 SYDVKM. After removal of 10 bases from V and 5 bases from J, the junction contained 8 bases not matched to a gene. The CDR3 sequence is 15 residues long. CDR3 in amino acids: CATAPGTSGTGELFF. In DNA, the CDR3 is TGTGCCACTGCCCCCGGGACTAGCGGGACCGGGGAGCTGTTTTTT.

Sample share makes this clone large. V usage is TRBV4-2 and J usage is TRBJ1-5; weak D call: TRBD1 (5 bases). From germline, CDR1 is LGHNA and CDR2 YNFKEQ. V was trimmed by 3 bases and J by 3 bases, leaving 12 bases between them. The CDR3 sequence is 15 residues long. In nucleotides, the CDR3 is TGTGCCAGCAGCCAGGAAGCAGGGAACAATCAGCCCCAGCATTTT. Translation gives CASSQEAGNNQPQHF.

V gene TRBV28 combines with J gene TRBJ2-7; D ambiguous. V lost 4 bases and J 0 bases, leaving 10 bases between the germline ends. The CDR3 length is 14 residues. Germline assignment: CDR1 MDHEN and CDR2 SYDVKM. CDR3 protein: CASSSSPSSYEQYF. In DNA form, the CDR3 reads TGTGCCAGCAGTTCAAGCCCTAGCTCCTACGAGCAGTACTTC.